Below, 17 T cell receptor beta chains from the same sample are listed, as sequenced in a study of T-cell memory formation after mild COVID-19. Each CDR3 protein is one row after TCRdb ran MiXCR on the 5' RACE reads. The profile shows a few hundred thousand distinct CDR3 sequences, approximately 18% of them singletons. Sequenced material: PBMCs or a T cell subset sorted from them (not recorded which). These receptors were obtained from a young man who had mild COVID-19 (a few samples of this study predate the infection). Cell type and time point are not known.

The rearrangement links TRBV4-1 to TRBJ2-7; perhaps D is TRBD1 or TRBD2 (7 bases each). CDR3 length: 15 amino acids. V was shortened by 4 bases and J by 3 bases, with 16 bases between the two germline ends. Per germline, CDR1 MGHRA and CDR2 YSYEKL. CDR3: CASSPRGGGGYEQYF. CDR3 nucleotide sequence: TGCGCCAGCAGCCCGCGGGGAGGGGGCGGCTACGAGCAGTACTTC.

The chain joins TRBV12-3 or TRBV12-4 to TRBJ2-3; 14 bases are shared with TRBD2. This CDR3 is built from 15 residues. V shed 8 bases and J 1 base; nucleotides not matched to a gene: 2. CDR3 loop: CASAGLAGGTDTQYF. The CDR3 region has the DNA TGTGCCAGCGCGGGACTAGCGGGGGGCACAGATACGCAGTATTTT.

Worth noting for this clonotype: At one of its ends the junction is not consistent with the germline gene, which may arise from a read error. The chain employs TRBV7-7 and TRBJ2-5; possible D gene TRBD2, 6 bases. Germline-derived CDR1 and CDR2 are SSHAT and FNYEAQ (reference sequence). The CDR3 sequence is 14 residues long. The CDR3 sequence is CASSPLSGAQTQYF. CDR3 sequence (DNA): TGTGCTAGCAGCCCCCTGTCGGGAGCGCAGACCCAGTACTTC.

This clonotype was observed a handful of times. The rearrangement joins TRBV18 to TRBJ2-5; TRBD1 or TRBD2 may be the D gene (5 bases each). The CDR3 runs 15 residues. Per the germline V gene, CDR1 is KGHSH and CDR2 is LQKENI. V shed 1 base and J shed 9 bases, with 18 bases lying between them. CDR3 protein: CASSPLPDGGRAQYF. As DNA, the CDR3 is TGTGCCAGCTCACCACTCCCGGACGGAGGCAGGGCCCAGTACTTC.

In this sample, this clonotype turned up a few times. The chain is built from TRBV7-3 and TRBJ2-7, with D possibly called TRBD1 or TRBD2 (5 bases each). Germline V gives CDR1 SGHTA, CDR2 FQGTGA. CDR3 length: 13 residues. Trimming removed 5 bases at V and 7 bases at J, with 15 bases between. Written as DNA, the CDR3 is TGTGCCAGCAGCCAGGGACCTTCACGGGAGCAGTACGTC. As protein: CASSQGPSREQYV.

Ten or more counts support this clonotype. V gene TRBV11-2 combines with J gene TRBJ1-6, with no clear D. With 4 bases removed from V and 4 bases from J, the gap between germline ends came to 5 bases. This CDR3 region has 13 residues. Germline assignment: CDR1 SGHAT and CDR2 FQNNGV. CDR3 nucleotide sequence: TGTGCCAGCAGCTCCCTGTATAATTCACCCCTCCACTTT. Its protein product is CASSSLYNSPLHF.

A remark on this clonotype: The junction shows a germline mismatch at one end, possibly a read error. The V call is TRBV18, the J call TRBJ2-7; a possible D gene is TRBD1 (6 bases). Germline CDR1 reads KGHSH; CDR2 reads LQKENI. This CDR3 comprises 13 residues. The CDR3: CASSPQGLNEQYF. For the CDR3, the DNA is TGTGCCAGCTCCCCACAGGGTCTCAACGAGCAGTACTTC.

The chain has TRBV6-5 and TRBJ2-7; 8 bases are a match to TRBD1. Germline CDR1 and CDR2: MNHEY and SVGAGI. V shed 4 bases and J 3 bases; nucleotides not matched to a gene: 8. The CDR3 spans 15 residues. The CDR3 loop is CASSSVDRVGYEQYV. Written as DNA, the CDR3 is TGTGCCAGCAGTTCCGTGGACAGGGTGGGCTACGAGCAGTACGTC.

This clonotype was found once. The chain links TRBV7-2 to TRBJ1-1; unclear D gene. The CDR3 consists of 15 residues. V was cut by 4 bases and J by 0 bases, with 12 bases left in between. The germline CDR1 and CDR2 sequences are SGHTA and FQGNSA. The CDR3 DNA sequence: TGTGCCAGCAGCTCCAGACAAGCTATGAACACTGAAGCTTTCTTT. It is translated as CASSSRQAMNTEAFF.

This clonotype was detected a few times. The chain uses TRBV12-5 and TRBJ2-1; 10 bases line up with TRBD2. CDR1 and CDR2 (germline): LGHNT, FRNRAP. The CDR3 extends over 15 amino acids. Trimming took 0 bases from V and 9 from J; bases not matched to a gene: 5. CDR3 residues: CASGLVLAGEFEQFF. In DNA, the CDR3 is TGTGCTAGTGGTTTGGTTCTAGCGGGGGAGTTTGAGCAGTTCTTC.

The CDR3 coding sequence is TGCAGTGCCGGACTTACCTCCTACGAGCAGTACTTC. It codes for CSAGLTSYEQYF. This rearrangement joins TRBV20-1 to TRBJ2-7, with a possible D match to TRBD2 (5 bases). Per germline, CDR1 DFQATT and CDR2 SNEGSKA (reference sequence). V dropped 6 bases and J dropped 0 bases, with 9 bases sitting between them. This CDR3 has 12 residues.

The table lists this clonotype with a few counts. The rearrangement uses TRBV4-1 and TRBJ2-7, with D unclear. Germline CDR1 MGHRA, CDR2 YSYEKL. V lost 1 base and J lost 3, with 10 bases in between. The CDR3 contains 14 residues. This CDR3 reads CASSQVWGSYEQYV. DNA for the CDR3: TGCGCCAGCAGCCAAGTCTGGGGAAGCTACGAGCAGTACGTC.

This clonotype was seen a few times. Here the CDR3 reads CASSSGQGTGTYEQYF. In DNA, the CDR3 is TGTGCCAGCAGCTCGGGACAGGGAACGGGAACCTACGAGCAGTACTTC. The chain recombines TRBV7-6 with TRBJ2-7; 9 bases line up with TRBD1. The length of the CDR3 is 16 residues. V shed 4 bases and J 2 bases; nucleotides not matched to a gene: 9. Germline V gene lookup returns CDR1 SGHVS and CDR2 FNYEAQ.

This clonotype was found a few times. V usage is TRBV7-9 and J usage is TRBJ1-6; D possibly corresponds to TRBD1 (5 bases). The V end was cut by 4 bases, the J end by 6 bases, with 19 bases between. From germline, CDR1 is SEHNR and CDR2 FQNEAQ (reference sequence). CDR3 length equals 17 residues. CDR3 region: CASSSLKFQGINSPLHF. The CDR3 DNA follows: TGTGCCAGCAGCTCACTCAAATTCCAGGGTATTAATTCACCCCTCCACTTT.

Ten or more counts support this clonotype. This chain connects TRBV5-1 to TRBJ2-1; D is unclear. The CDR3 covers 15 residues. Trimming left V 0 bases short and J 4 bases short, with 11 bases between. The V gene's germline CDR1 is SGHRS and CDR2 YFSETQ. CDR3 region: CASSLAAVNYNEQFF. Written as DNA, the CDR3 is TGCGCCAGCAGCTTGGCAGCAGTCAATTACAATGAGCAGTTCTTC. Supplemented by reference TRBV5-1 and TRBJ2-1, the full variable domain reads KAGVTQTPRYLIKTRGQQVTLSCSPISGHRSVSWYQQTPGQGLQFLFEYFSETQRNKGNFPGRFSGRQFSNSRSEMNVSTLELGDSALYLCASSLAAVNYNEQFFGPGTRLTVL.

This rearrangement joins TRBV19 to TRBJ2-1; 11 bases are shared with TRBD2. The CDR3 has 16 residues. The junction had 5 bases not matched to a gene; V was cut back by 3 bases and J by 4 bases. Germline CDR1 reads LNHDA; CDR2 reads SQIVND (reference sequence). The CDR3 loop is CASSILAGGVYNEQFF. In DNA form, the CDR3 reads TGTGCCAGTAGTATTCTAGCGGGGGGTGTGTACAATGAGCAGTTCTTC.

The table lists this clonotype with a few counts. The chain joins TRBV10-2 to TRBJ1-5; TRBD1 is a possible D gene (6 bases). V was trimmed by 11 bases and J by 5 bases, leaving 19 bases between them. Germline V gene sequence: CDR1 WSHSY, CDR2 SAAADI. The CDR3 consists of 14 residues. The CDR3 loop is CAVKQGLRDQPQHF. CDR3 in DNA: TGCGCCGTCAAACAGGGTCTAAGGGATCAGCCCCAGCATTTT.